Included here is one T cell receptor (beta chain) sequence, with context. No cognate antigen has been identified for it. Base qualities were left out, and no much larger clone turns up one base away. These data belong to a study of blood T cell repertoires in COVID-19 (dated by TCRdb to the early 2020s). Context from the whole study: Collaborator samples came from the United States, Italy and Spain and covered acute and convalescent phases of COVID-19. Nearly every sample came with metadata listing a de-identified subject ID, COVID-19 status, age in years and sex. Samples came from the ongoing ImmuneRACE study (first 160 participants) plus 1,254 subjects from 6 global collaborators. The material from the prospective study consisted of cDNA or gDNA derived from T cells, B-cell-depleted T cells, or PBMCs. The repertoires were released in a freely available public database meant as a resource for research on the immune response to SARS-CoV-2. The dataset comprised deeply sampled blood TCRbeta repertoires from subjects exposed to, actively infected with, or recovered from COVID-19. Where HLA class I and class II types were available, the types were taken from metadata supplied by the sample provider, not from assay-based typing.

Collaborating institutions collected whole blood in K2EDTA tubes following their own protocols. For TCRbeta analysis, collaborators shipped samples as frozen whole blood, isolated PBMCs, or DNA extracted from either of those sample types. General conclusions and limits of the study: How much clinical and demographic metadata was included differed by source and by participant, and the metadata was provided uncurated.

Looking up the germline V gene yields CDR1 MDHEN and CDR2 SYDVKM. V is shortened by 1 base, J by 0 bases, and the region joining them spans 7 bases. From the cysteine up to the phenylalanine, the CDR3 has a length of 14 residues. Just CDR3 DNA is preserved here, 42 bases in frame from base 1. TCRbeta CDR3 regions were amplified from genomic DNA using the immunoSEQ Assay, a bias-controlled multiplex PCR. The published analysis was carried out like this. Nucleated cell counts per sample were estimated from amplification of reference gene primers within the assay. To quantify the absolute abundance of each unique TCRbeta CDR3 rearrangement, sequence reads were collapsed and filtered. For each sample, productive Simpson clonality was calculated as the square root of Simpson's diversity index over productive rearrangements. TCRdb limited this immuneACCESS table to in-frame rearrangements with V and J called. A share of clones is missing; checked studies link under half to unresolved V genes, and the rest is unexplained. The V and J calls and clone size come from that table; D and trimming were worked out from the DNA. For this sample the table gives under 150,000 clones, of which more than 65% were detected only once. Together, the top ten hold 4% of the sample.

This TCR was sampled from a woman in her sixties or seventies with acute or convalescent COVID-19. Specimen: peripheral blood. The V and J genes are TRBV28 and TRBJ2-7; TRBD2 is possibly the D segment (6 matching bases). The bases are TGTGCCAGCAGTTTATACGGGGGCTCCTACGAGCAGTACTTC. Its protein product is CASSLYGGSYEQYF.